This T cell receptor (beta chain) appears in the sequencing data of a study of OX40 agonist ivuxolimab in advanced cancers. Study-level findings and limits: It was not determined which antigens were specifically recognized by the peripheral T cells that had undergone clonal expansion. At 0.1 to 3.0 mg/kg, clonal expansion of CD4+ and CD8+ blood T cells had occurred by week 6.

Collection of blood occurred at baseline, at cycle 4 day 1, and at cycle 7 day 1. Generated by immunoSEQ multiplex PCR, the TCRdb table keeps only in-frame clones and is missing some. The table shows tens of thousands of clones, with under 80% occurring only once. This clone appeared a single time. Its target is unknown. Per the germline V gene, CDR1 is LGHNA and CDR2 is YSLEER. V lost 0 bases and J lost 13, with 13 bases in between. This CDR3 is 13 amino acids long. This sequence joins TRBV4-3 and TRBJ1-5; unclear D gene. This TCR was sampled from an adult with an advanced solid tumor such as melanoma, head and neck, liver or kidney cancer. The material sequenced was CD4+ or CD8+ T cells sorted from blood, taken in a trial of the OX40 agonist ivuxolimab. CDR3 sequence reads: CASSQDNVSPQHF. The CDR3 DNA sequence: TGCGCCAGCAGCCAAGATAATGTGAGCCCACAGCATTTT.